The clone carrying this TCR beta chain was seen at least ten times. Its antigen is undetermined. Relying on iRepertoire HTBI primers and Arm-PCR of CDR3 regions, the team built TCR beta libraries. TCRdb reprocessed the multiplex PCR reads with MiXCR, giving one entry per CDR3 protein. The sample yields about 370,000 distinct CDR3 sequences, about 14% seen once. These data come from a study of regulatory T cells in long-lasting Graves disease. Overall study findings and caveats: Preferential use of TRBV28, TRBJ1-2 and TRBJ2-5 was seen in persistent disease.

Time point defined: newly diagnosed GD, antithyroid drugs for less than 3 months. RNA from PBMCs was the source of the TCR library. An endocrinology unit in Xi'an, China, supplied the patients. V was clipped by 10 bases and J by 8 bases; unmatched bases: 12. This CDR3 spans 13 amino acids. This TCR was sampled from a female donor with Graves disease. V and J are TRBV12-3 or TRBV12-4 and TRBJ1-2; 8 nucleotides align to TRBD1. The sample in question was peripheral blood mononuclear cells (PBMCs), obtained at new diagnosis, from a patient treated with antithyroid drugs. CDR3 protein: CAIPDRELGGYTF. The CDR3 DNA reads TGTGCCATCCCGGACAGGGAACTCGGCGGCTACACCTTC.